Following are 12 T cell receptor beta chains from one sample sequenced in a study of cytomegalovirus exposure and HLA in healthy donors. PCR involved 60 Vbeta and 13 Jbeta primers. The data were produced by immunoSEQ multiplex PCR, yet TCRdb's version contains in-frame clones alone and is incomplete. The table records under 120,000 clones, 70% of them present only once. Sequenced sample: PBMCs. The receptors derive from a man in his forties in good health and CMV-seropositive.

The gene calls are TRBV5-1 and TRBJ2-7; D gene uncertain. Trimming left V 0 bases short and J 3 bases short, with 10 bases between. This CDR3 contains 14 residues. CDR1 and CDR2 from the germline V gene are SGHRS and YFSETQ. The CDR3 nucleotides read TGCGCCAGCAGCTTGGGATCCCAGAACTACGAGCAGTACGTC. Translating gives CASSLGSQNYEQYV.

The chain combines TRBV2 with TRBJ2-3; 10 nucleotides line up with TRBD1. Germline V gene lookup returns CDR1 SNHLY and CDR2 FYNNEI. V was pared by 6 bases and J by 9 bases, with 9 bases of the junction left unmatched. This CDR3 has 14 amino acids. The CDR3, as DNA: TGTGCCAGCAGGCCCGGGACAGGGGTCTACACGCAGTATTTT. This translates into CASRPGTGVYTQYF.

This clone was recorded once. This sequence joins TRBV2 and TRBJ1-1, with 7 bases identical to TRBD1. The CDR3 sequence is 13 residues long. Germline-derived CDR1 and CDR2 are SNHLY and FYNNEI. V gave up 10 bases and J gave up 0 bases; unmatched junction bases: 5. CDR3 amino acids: CAKDRDMNTEAFF. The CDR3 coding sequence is TGTGCCAAAGACAGGGACATGAACACTGAAGCTTTCTTT.

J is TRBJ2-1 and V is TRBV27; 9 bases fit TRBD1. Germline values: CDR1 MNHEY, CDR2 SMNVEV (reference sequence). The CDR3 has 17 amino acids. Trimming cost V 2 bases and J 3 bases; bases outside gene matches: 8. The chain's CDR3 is CASSLKQGAILYNEQFF. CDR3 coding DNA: TGTGCCAGCAGTTTAAAACAGGGGGCCATCCTCTACAATGAGCAGTTCTTC.

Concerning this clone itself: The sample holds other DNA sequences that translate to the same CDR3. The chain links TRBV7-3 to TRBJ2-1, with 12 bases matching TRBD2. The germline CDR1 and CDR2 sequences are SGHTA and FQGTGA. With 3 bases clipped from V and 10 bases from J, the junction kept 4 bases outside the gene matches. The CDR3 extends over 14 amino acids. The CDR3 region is CASSLLAGGDEQFF. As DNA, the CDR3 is TGTGCCAGCAGCTTGCTAGCGGGAGGGGACGAGCAGTTCTTC.

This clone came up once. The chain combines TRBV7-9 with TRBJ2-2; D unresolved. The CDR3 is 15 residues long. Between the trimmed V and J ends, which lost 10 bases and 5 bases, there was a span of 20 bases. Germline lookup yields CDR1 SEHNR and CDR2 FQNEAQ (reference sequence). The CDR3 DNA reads TGTGCCATCCCGTCGTCCCGAGTTGGTACCGGGGAGCTGTTTTTT. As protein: CAIPSSRVGTGELFF. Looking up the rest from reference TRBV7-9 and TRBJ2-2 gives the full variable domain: DTGVSQNPRHKITKRGQNVTFRCDPISEHNRLYWYRQTLGQGPEFLTYFQNEAQLEKSRLLSDRFSAERPKGSFSTLEIQRTEQGDSAMYLCAIPSSRVGTGELFFGEGSRLTVL.

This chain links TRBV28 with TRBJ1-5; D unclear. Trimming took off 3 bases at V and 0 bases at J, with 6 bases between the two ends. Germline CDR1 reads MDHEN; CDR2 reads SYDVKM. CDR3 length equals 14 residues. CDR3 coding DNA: TGTGCCAGCAGTTTCTCAGATAGCAATCAGCCCCAGCATTTT. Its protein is CASSFSDSNQPQHF.

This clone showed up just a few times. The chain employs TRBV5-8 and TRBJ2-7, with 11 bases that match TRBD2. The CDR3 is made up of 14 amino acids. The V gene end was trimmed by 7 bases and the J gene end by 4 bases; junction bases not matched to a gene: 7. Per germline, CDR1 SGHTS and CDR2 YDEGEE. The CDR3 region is CASGGGTSGYEQYF. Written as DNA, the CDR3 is TGTGCCAGCGGGGGAGGGACTAGCGGATACGAGCAGTACTTC.

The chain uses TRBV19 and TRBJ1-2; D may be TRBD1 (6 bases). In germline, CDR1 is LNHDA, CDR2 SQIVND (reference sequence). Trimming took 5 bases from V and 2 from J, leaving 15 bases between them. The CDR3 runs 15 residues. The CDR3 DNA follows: TGTGCCAGTAGTGCGGCCCCTCAGGGGAACTATGGCTACACCTTC. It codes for CASSAAPQGNYGYTF. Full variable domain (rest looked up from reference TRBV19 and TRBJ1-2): DGGITQSPKYLFRKEGQNVTLSCEQNLNHDAMYWYRQDPGQGLRLIYYSQIVNDFQKGDIAEGYSVSREKKESFPLTVTSAQKNPTAFYLCASSAAPQGNYGYTFGSGTRLTVV.

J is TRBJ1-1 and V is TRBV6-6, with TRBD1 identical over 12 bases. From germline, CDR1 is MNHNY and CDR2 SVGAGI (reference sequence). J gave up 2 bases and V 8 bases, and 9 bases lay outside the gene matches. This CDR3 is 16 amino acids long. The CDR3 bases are TGTGCCAGCCTTCCCGGGACAGGGGGCGTAAACACTGAAGCTTTCTTT. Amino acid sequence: CASLPGTGGVNTEAFF.

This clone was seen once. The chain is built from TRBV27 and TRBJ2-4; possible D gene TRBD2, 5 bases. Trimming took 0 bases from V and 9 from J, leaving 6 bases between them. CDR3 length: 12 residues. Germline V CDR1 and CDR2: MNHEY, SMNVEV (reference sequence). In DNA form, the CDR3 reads TGTGCCAGCAGTTTATCCCGGGGCATTCAGTACTTC. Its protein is CASSLSRGIQYF.

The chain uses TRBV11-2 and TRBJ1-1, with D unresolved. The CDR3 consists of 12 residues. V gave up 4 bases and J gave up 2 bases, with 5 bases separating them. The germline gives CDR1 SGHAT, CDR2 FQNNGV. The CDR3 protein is CASSSSNTEAFF. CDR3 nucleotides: TGTGCCAGCAGCTCCAGTAACACTGAAGCTTTCTTT. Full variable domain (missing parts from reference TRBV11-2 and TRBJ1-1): EAGVAQSPRYKIIEKRQSVAFWCNPISGHATLYWYQQILGQGPKLLIQFQNNGVVDDSQLPKDRFSAERLKGVDSTLKIQPAKLEDSAVYLCASSSSNTEAFFGQGTRLTVV.